Following are 19 T cell receptor beta chains from one sample sequenced in a study of early T cells in non-severe SARS-CoV-2 infection. In TCRdb, the 5' RACE reads were re-called with MiXCR into one record per CDR3 protein. The sample contains some 97,000 distinct CDR3 sequences, 11% of which appear only once. The sequencing used whole blood, collected at baseline. These receptors were collected from an adult who was a healthcare worker with PCR-confirmed SARS-CoV-2 infection or an uninfected control (not recorded which).

The CDR3 DNA follows: TGTGCCAGCAGCTTAGAGCTCGCGTCGGAATACTACGAGCAGTACTTC. Protein: CASSLELASEYYEQYF. The chain couples TRBV11-2 to TRBJ2-7; D remains unclear. V was trimmed by 0 bases and J by 3 bases, leaving 15 bases between them. Per germline, CDR1 SGHAT and CDR2 FQNNGV. The CDR3 length is 16 residues.

This clonotype was observed a few times. The J gene is TRBJ1-2, the V gene TRBV9; D is undetermined. V shed 0 bases and J shed 3 bases, with 12 bases lying between them. The CDR3 is made up of 15 amino acids. The germline V gene encodes CDR1 SGDLS and CDR2 YYNGEE. The CDR3 protein is CASSVGTGGDYGYTF. CDR3 nucleotides: TGTGCCAGCAGCGTAGGAACCGGCGGCGACTATGGCTACACCTTC.

This clonotype was detected ten times or more. This rearrangement joins TRBV11-2 to TRBJ1-5; D unclear. The germline gives CDR1 SGHAT, CDR2 FQNNGV. Trimming stripped 4 bases from V and 0 bases from J, with 13 bases between. CDR3 length: 16 residues. CDR3: CASSSTAHNSNQPQHF. The CDR3 DNA is TGTGCCAGCAGCTCCACCGCCCACAATAGCAATCAGCCCCAGCATTTT. Using reference TRBV11-2 and TRBJ1-5 for the parts outside the CDR3, the full variable domain is EAGVAQSPRYKIIEKRQSVAFWCNPISGHATLYWYQQILGQGPKLLIQFQNNGVVDDSQLPKDRFSAERLKGVDSTLKIQPAKLEDSAVYLCASSSTAHNSNQPQHFGDGTRLSIL.

This clonotype has ten or more counts. The chain couples TRBV19 to TRBJ2-1, with D perhaps TRBD1 (6 bases). CDR1 LNHDA and CDR2 SQIVND come from the germline V gene (reference sequence). This CDR3 comprises 12 residues. The germline V and J ends were trimmed by 7 bases and 6 bases, with 10 bases remaining between them. The CDR3 sequence is CASKGGGNEQFF. The CDR3 nucleotides are TGTGCCAGTAAAGGGGGTGGCAATGAGCAGTTCTTC.

This clonotype was counted at least ten times. The chain combines TRBV14 with TRBJ1-5, with 9 bases lining up with TRBD1. After removal of 6 bases from V and 11 bases from J, the junction contained 20 bases not matched to a gene. Germline CDR1 and CDR2: SGHDN and FVKESK. The CDR3 loop spans 17 amino acids. This CDR3 reads CASRKPGQGSAGRTQHF. CDR3 DNA sequence: TGTGCCAGCAGAAAACCGGGACAGGGATCAGCGGGGAGGACCCAGCATTTT.

The chain links TRBV11-2 to TRBJ2-2, with 9 positions matching TRBD2. Per the germline V gene, CDR1 is SGHAT and CDR2 is FQNNGV. Trimming removed 5 bases from V and 2 bases from J; junction bases left unmatched: 6. The CDR3 sequence is 16 residues long. The DNA of the CDR3 is TGTGCCAGCAGCACACCTAGCGGGGCAAACACCGGGGAGCTGTTTTTT. Translating it yields CASSTPSGANTGELFF.

This chain joins TRBV5-1 and TRBJ2-7; D ambiguous. Germline CDR1 is SGHRS and CDR2 is YFSETQ. The CDR3 is made up of 11 amino acids. The V end lost 0 bases, the J end lost 8 bases, and 6 bases lay between the germline ends. The CDR3 spells CASSLGGQQYF. The DNA of the CDR3 is TGCGCCAGCAGCTTGGGGGGTCAGCAGTACTTC.

The CDR3 loop reads CASSMEAMNTEAFF. In DNA form, the CDR3 reads TGTGCCAGCAGTATGGAAGCCATGAACACTGAAGCTTTCTTT. The V call is TRBV2, the J call TRBJ1-1, with D unresolved. CDR1 and CDR2 (germline): SNHLY, FYNNEI. This CDR3 region has 14 residues. V gave up 5 bases and J gave up 0 bases, with 10 bases separating them.

This clonotype showed up many times. The chain combines TRBV6-1 with TRBJ1-1; D unresolved. Germline V gene lookup returns CDR1 MNHNS and CDR2 SASEGT. The length of the CDR3 is 14 residues. V was cut by 0 bases and J by 7 bases, with 12 bases left in between. DNA for the CDR3: TGTGCCAGCAGTGAAGCAGCGGCAGCGGATGAAGCTTTCTTT. It encodes CASSEAAAADEAFF.

In its sample, this clonotype was seen a few times. The chain's CDR3 is CAWSVFSGGQGTSYEQYF. The CDR3 nucleotides read TGTGCCTGGAGTGTATTCTCCGGGGGACAGGGGACCTCCTACGAGCAGTACTTC. The chain links TRBV30 to TRBJ2-7; 10 bases align to TRBD1. Germline assignment: CDR1 GTSNPN and CDR2 SVGIG (reference sequence). The trim removed 0 bases at V and 0 bases at J, leaving 11 bases unmatched. This CDR3 is built from 18 residues.

This clonotype was detected ten times or more. The CDR3 region has the DNA TGTGCCAGCAGCTTACAGGGGGATACGCAGTATTTT. Translated, it gives CASSLQGDTQYF. The chain uses TRBV7-9 and TRBJ2-3, with D tentatively TRBD1 (6 bases). V lost 2 bases, J lost 6 bases, and 6 bases lay in between. Germline CDR1 SEHNR, CDR2 FQNEAQ (reference sequence). This CDR3 contains 12 residues.

This clonotype was seen ten or more times. V and J are TRBV3-1 and TRBJ2-3; weak D call: TRBD2 (5 bases). Germline-derived CDR1 and CDR2 are LGHDT and YNNKEL (reference sequence). CDR3 length: 13 residues. V was clipped by 1 base and J by 8 bases, with 10 bases between them. The CDR3: CASSQGQGSTQYF. In DNA, the CDR3 is TGTGCCAGCAGCCAAGGTCAAGGGAGTACGCAGTATTTT.

This clonotype was found a few times. The genes are TRBV7-8 and TRBJ2-7; D gene ambiguous. The germline V gene encodes CDR1 SGHVS and CDR2 FQNEAQ. Trimming stripped 1 base from V and 5 bases from J, with 12 bases between. The CDR3 runs 14 residues. This CDR3 reads CASSLEGSRNEQYF. The DNA for the CDR3 is TGTGCCAGCAGCTTAGAAGGTTCGCGAAACGAGCAGTACTTC.

This clonotype was detected many times. The gene calls are TRBV29-1 and TRBJ2-1, with TRBD1 matching 12 bases. The CDR3 extends over 14 amino acids. The germline V gene encodes CDR1 SQVTM and CDR2 ANQGSEA. Unmatched junction bases numbered 10, after V lost 7 bases and J lost 9 bases. CDR3 in amino acids: CSDGTGGLFGEQFF. Written as DNA, the CDR3 is TGCAGCGACGGGACAGGGGGCTTGTTCGGTGAGCAGTTCTTC.

The V call is TRBV12-5, the J call TRBJ1-1, with TRBD1 identical over 8 bases. The J segment lost 6 bases and the V segment lost 4 bases, leaving 7 bases of the junction unmatched. The CDR3 spans 14 residues. The germline CDR1 and CDR2 sequences are LGHNT and FRNRAP. The DNA of the CDR3 is TGTGCTAGTGGTTCAGGGCAGGGGGCTTCTGAAGCTTTCTTT. Encoded protein: CASGSGQGASEAFF.

The chain recombines TRBV29-1 with TRBJ2-3; D possibly corresponds to TRBD2 (6 bases). The V and J ends lost 4 bases and 3 bases respectively, with 17 bases between them. This CDR3 comprises 15 residues. Germline CDR1 and CDR2: SQVTM and ANQGSEA. The CDR3 nucleotides are TGCAGCGTTGTGAGGGCGGGATTGAGAACAGATACGCAGTATTTT. It yields the protein CSVVRAGLRTDTQYF.

V usage is TRBV6-1 and J usage is TRBJ1-4; no firm D call. The germline CDR1 and CDR2 sequences are MNHNS and SASEGT. The length of the CDR3 is 17 residues. V lost 0 bases and J lost 4, with 15 bases in between. The CDR3 DNA reads as TGTGCCAGCAGTGAAGCGCCAGGAGCTCCATTTAATGAAAAACTGTTTTTT. Its translation is CASSEAPGAPFNEKLFF.

The rearrangement uses TRBV9 and TRBJ2-1; 7 nucleotides agree with TRBD2. Germline V CDR1 and CDR2: SGDLS, YYNGEE. The CDR3 covers 14 residues. V dropped 4 bases and J dropped 6; count of bases not matched to a gene: 7. The CDR3 loop reads CASSPLPSGNEQFF. The CDR3 DNA follows: TGTGCCAGCAGCCCGTTACCTAGCGGCAATGAGCAGTTCTTC.

The table lists this clonotype with a few counts. The chain recombines TRBV4-2 with TRBJ2-1; D unresolved. This CDR3 spans 16 amino acids. Germline-derived CDR1 and CDR2 are LGHNA and YNFKEQ. The V and J ends lost 0 bases and 3 bases respectively, with 12 bases between them. This CDR3 reads CASSQEYGWNYNEQFF. Here the CDR3 DNA reads TGTGCCAGCAGCCAAGAGTACGGATGGAACTACAATGAGCAGTTCTTC.